Following are 17 T cell receptor beta chains from one sample sequenced in a study of human T cells and chemical hapten exposure (TCRdb year 2021). The sample's time point label is to be understood as: healthy volunteer bleed at 2 weeks. Total RNA was extracted from unfractionated whole blood that had been collected in Tempus Blood RNA tubes. The protocol used for the library was RACE. The run used a NextSeq 500. TCRdb handled the public reads itself, with Q25 trimming in fastp and clone calling in MiXCR, and kept productive beta chains. Each CDR3 protein appears once, grouped with its most common genes and DNA. The sample table holds some 90,000 distinct CDR3 sequences, of which about 8.6% were seen once. 2.9% of the sample is held by the ten biggest clonotypes. Sequencing was performed on whole blood. The receptors were gathered from a female donor in good health. Some clones in this sample may be carry-over from other donors' samples.

This clonotype was seen at least ten times. The V and J genes are TRBV28 and TRBJ1-1; D remains ambiguous. Germline values: CDR1 MDHEN, CDR2 SYDVKM. CDR3 size: 14 residues. V lost 5 bases and J lost 5, with 15 bases in between. The CDR3 protein is CASSVNGAETEAFF. CDR3 nucleotide sequence: TGTGCCAGCAGTGTCAACGGAGCGGAGACTGAAGCTTTCTTT.

This clonotype was seen more than once but under ten times. The chain joins TRBV7-2 to TRBJ2-3; TRBD2 matches 13 bases. The CDR3 sequence is 16 residues long. The V segment lost 2 bases and the J segment 2 bases; nucleotides outside the gene matches: 1. Germline V gives CDR1 SGHTA, CDR2 FQGNSA. The CDR3 nucleotides read TGTGCCAGCAGCTTAACTAGCGGGAGGGTCACAGATACGCAGTATTTT. This sequence encodes CASSLTSGRVTDTQYF.

V usage is TRBV27 and J usage is TRBJ2-7, with 11 bases that match TRBD1. The germline CDR1 and CDR2 sequences are MNHEY and SMNVEV (reference sequence). V dropped 5 bases and J dropped 5; count of bases not matched to a gene: 8. This CDR3 spans 15 amino acids. Here the CDR3 reads CASSRGQGAKDEQYF. CDR3 in DNA: TGTGCCAGCAGTAGAGGACAGGGGGCGAAGGACGAGCAGTACTTC.

The sample holds a few counts of this clonotype. This chain joins TRBV15 and TRBJ2-7; possibly TRBD1 or TRBD2 for D (6 bases each). In germline, CDR1 is LNHNV, CDR2 YYDKDF (reference sequence). There are 14 residues in the CDR3. Trimming cost V 0 bases and J 3 bases, with 9 bases left between them. The CDR3, as DNA: TGTGCCACCAGCAGAGAAAAGGGGGGCTACGAGCAGTACTTC. Protein sequence: CATSREKGGYEQYF.

This clonotype was recorded a few times. The V call is TRBV2, the J call TRBJ2-4, with D hard to call. The CDR3 runs to 16 residues. Germline assignment: CDR1 SNHLY and CDR2 FYNNEI. The V gene lost 2 bases and the J gene lost 2 bases, with 13 bases spanning the gap. The CDR3 reads CASSESGVYPKNIQYF. For the CDR3, the DNA is TGTGCCAGCAGTGAAAGTGGGGTTTACCCCAAAAACATTCAGTACTTC.

This clonotype appeared many times. The chain is built from TRBV3-1 and TRBJ2-3; unclear D gene. The CDR3 totals 14 residues. V lost 3 bases, J lost 4 bases, and 11 bases lay in between. Germline CDR1 reads LGHDT; CDR2 reads YNNKEL (reference sequence). In DNA form, the CDR3 reads TGTGCCAGCAGCCAGAACTACGGTTCAGATACGCAGTATTTT. This translates into CASSQNYGSDTQYF.

A few counts support this clonotype. This chain connects TRBV6-1 to TRBJ2-3; D is unresolved. The germline V gene encodes CDR1 MNHNS and CDR2 SASEGT. Trimming left V 1 base short and J 0 bases short, with 8 bases between. The CDR3 consists of 15 residues. This chain's CDR3 is CASSEESVSTDTQYF. As DNA, the CDR3 is TGTGCCAGCAGTGAAGAAAGTGTTAGCACAGATACGCAGTATTTT.

This clonotype was seen ten or more times. The chain carries TRBV21-1 and TRBJ2-1; TRBD2 is the table's D call and was not checked against the DNA. TRBV21-1 is a pseudogene locus. There are 15 residues in the CDR3. The CDR3 bases are TGTGCCAGCAGCAAGCGGGAGGTCCCCTACAATGAGCAGTTCTTC. It specifies CASSKREVPYNEQFF.

This clonotype was seen a handful of times. The rearrangement uses TRBV28 and TRBJ2-1, with no clear D. The germline gives CDR1 MDHEN, CDR2 SYDVKM. This CDR3 spans 13 amino acids. Trimming shortened V by 2 bases and J by 5 bases, and 7 bases separated the two germline ends. CDR3 DNA: TGTGCCAGCAGTTTAACACCTAACAATGAGCAGTTCTTC. Its translation: CASSLTPNNEQFF.

V and J are TRBV7-3 and TRBJ2-2; no clear D. V shed 1 base and J shed 3 bases, with 9 bases lying between them. Germline V gives CDR1 SGHTA, CDR2 FQGTGA. There are 15 residues in the CDR3. The CDR3 bases are TGTGCCAGCAGCTTAATTGGCTCTGACACCGGGGAGCTGTTTTTT. It codes for CASSLIGSDTGELFF.

This clonotype was recorded at least ten times. This chain uses TRBV7-9 with TRBJ2-7; the match to TRBD2 covers 8 bases. The germline gives CDR1 SEHNR, CDR2 FQNEAQ (reference sequence). Trimming at V came to 4 bases and at J to 1 base, leaving 27 bases not matched to a gene. The CDR3 has 22 amino acids. The CDR3 here is CASSSSRLVGSGTAPNSYEQYF. DNA of the CDR3: TGTGCCAGCAGCTCCTCACGTCTCGTTGGTAGCGGGACCGCCCCTAATTCCTACGAGCAGTACTTC. The entire variable domain, with the rest obtained from reference TRBV7-9 and TRBJ2-7, is as follows: DTGVSQNPRHKITKRGQNVTFRCDPISEHNRLYWYRQTLGQGPEFLTYFQNEAQLEKSRLLSDRFSAERPKGSFSTLEIQRTEQGDSAMYLCASSSSRLVGSGTAPNSYEQYFGPGTRLTVT.

As concerns this clonotype: This sequence may be a read error, since a much larger clone differs from it by one base. The chain links TRBV28 to TRBJ2-2; 9 bases agree with TRBD2. V shed 7 bases, J shed 10 bases, and the junction held 10 bases outside the gene matches. The CDR3 extends over 14 amino acids. Germline V gives CDR1 MDHEN, CDR2 SYDVKM. For the CDR3, the DNA is TGTGCCAGCACCCTGGCGGGAGGGTCGACGGAGCTGTTTTTT. Its protein product is CASTLAGGSTELFF. Complete variable domain (other parts from reference TRBV28 and TRBJ2-2): DVKVTQSSRYLVKRTGEKVFLECVQDMDHENMFWYRQDPGLGLRLIYFSYDVKMKEKGDIPEGYSVSREKKERFSLILESASTNQTSMYLCASTLAGGSTELFFGEGSRLTVL.

This clonotype was found many times. The rearrangement joins TRBV30 to TRBJ2-2; 7 nucleotides match TRBD2. Germline V CDR1 and CDR2: GTSNPN, SVGIG (reference sequence). This CDR3 spans 15 amino acids. The J segment lost 6 bases and the V segment lost 4 bases, leaving 11 bases of the junction unmatched. The CDR3 sequence: CAWKSAGVEAGELFF. CDR3 DNA sequence: TGTGCCTGGAAGTCGGCGGGAGTGGAGGCCGGGGAGCTGTTTTTT.

This chain connects TRBV7-2 to TRBJ2-5, with 11 bases aligning to TRBD2. Germline loops: CDR1 SGHTA, CDR2 FQGNSA. The J segment lost 5 bases and the V segment lost 5 bases, leaving 7 bases of the junction unmatched. The length of the CDR3 is 15 residues. In DNA form, the CDR3 reads TGTGCCAGCAGCAATCTCGGGACTAGCGGCGAGACCCAGTACTTC. It yields the protein CASSNLGTSGETQYF.

V usage is TRBV10-3 and J usage is TRBJ2-7; 8 nucleotides agree with TRBD2. Germline V gene data show CDR1 as ENHRY and CDR2 as SYGVKD. J gave up 2 bases and V 4 bases, and 4 bases lay outside the gene matches. The CDR3 is made up of 14 amino acids. Here the CDR3 DNA reads TGTGCCATCAGTGGGCGGGGGGCTCCCTACGAGCAGTACTTC. Translated: CAISGRGAPYEQYF.

This clonotype was counted between two and nine times. One end of the junction is discordant with germline, which a read error may explain. The chain is built from TRBV14 and TRBJ2-7; D unresolved. CDR3 length: 12 amino acids. Germline CDR1 and CDR2: SGHDN and FVKESK. CDR3 sequence reads: CASSRTSYGQYF. The DNA of the CDR3 is TGTGCCAGCAGCCGAACAAGCTACGGGCAGTACTTC.

This clonotype was counted between two and nine times. This chain connects TRBV20-1 to TRBJ2-7; possibly TRBD1 for D (5 bases). Germline-derived CDR1 and CDR2 are DFQATT and SNEGSKA (reference sequence). The V end lost 0 bases, the J end lost 3 bases, and 12 bases lay between the germline ends. The CDR3 length is 14 residues. Here the CDR3 reads CSAREQGIYYEQYF. CDR3 DNA: TGCAGTGCTAGAGAGCAGGGAATATACTACGAGCAGTACTTC.